This T cell receptor beta chain was captured in a study of graft-versus-host responses after intestinal transplantation. The data were produced by immunoSEQ multiplex PCR, yet TCRdb's version contains in-frame clones alone and is incomplete. The sample holds more than 95,000 clones, more than 75% seen once. This CDR3 spans 13 amino acids. CDR1 and CDR2 (germline): SGHDT, YYEEEE. V was trimmed by 3 bases and J by 8 bases, leaving 11 bases between them. This clone was detected once. Its antigen is not known. Notes on the study in general: GvH clonotypes were identified within recipient marrow, with a subset emerging first in ileum or blood.

The clonotype was recovered from a human donor who received an intestinal transplant. This material consisted of unstimulated CD4+ T cells sorted from spleen or lymph node cells, taken before intestinal transplant. The chain is built from TRBV5-6 and TRBJ1-4, with D tentatively TRBD1 (5 bases). CDR3 sequence (DNA): TGTGCCAGCAGCTCCGGGACGGCAGAAAAACTGTTTTTT. Translated: CASSSGTAEKLFF.